This T cell receptor (beta chain) was profiled in a study of T cell responses to AZD1222 COVID-19 vaccine. Study background: Analyses pooled second doses at about 4 or about 12 weeks.

Produced via immunoSEQ multiplex PCR; TCRdb's table is partial and in-frame only. The sample lists more than 80,000 clones, roughly 90% seen once, with approximately 5% in the top ten. This clone was found once. CDR1 is MNHEY and CDR2 is SVGEGT in the germline V gene. This CDR3 has 13 residues. Trimming cost V 5 bases and J 4 bases, with 9 bases left between them. The sequencing used peripheral blood, collected on day 0 of AZD1222 vaccination. V and J are TRBV6-2 or TRBV6-3 and TRBJ1-5; D remains ambiguous. This TCR came from an adult in good health. CDR3 in DNA: TGTGCCAGCAGTGCAAGGGCAAATCAGCCCCAGCATTTT. Its protein product is CASSARANQPQHF.